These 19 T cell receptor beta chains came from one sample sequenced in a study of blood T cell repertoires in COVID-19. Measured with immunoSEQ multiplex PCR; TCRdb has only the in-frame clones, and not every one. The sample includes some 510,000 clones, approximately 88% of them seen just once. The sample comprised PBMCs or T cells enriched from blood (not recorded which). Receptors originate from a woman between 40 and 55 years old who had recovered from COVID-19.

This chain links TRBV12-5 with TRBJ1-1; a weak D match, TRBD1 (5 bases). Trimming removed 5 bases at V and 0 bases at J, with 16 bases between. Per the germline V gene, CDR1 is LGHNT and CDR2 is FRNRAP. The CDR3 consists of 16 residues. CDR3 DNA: TGTGCTAGTGGTCCTCGGGACTCCCGGGTGAACACTGAAGCTTTCTTT. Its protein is CASGPRDSRVNTEAFF.

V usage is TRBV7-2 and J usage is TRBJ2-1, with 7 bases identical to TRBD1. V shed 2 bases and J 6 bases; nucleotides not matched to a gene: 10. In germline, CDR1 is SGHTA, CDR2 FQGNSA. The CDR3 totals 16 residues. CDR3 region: CASSLTTGAPTNEQFF. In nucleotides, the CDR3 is TGTGCCAGCAGCTTAACTACAGGGGCCCCGACCAATGAGCAGTTCTTC.

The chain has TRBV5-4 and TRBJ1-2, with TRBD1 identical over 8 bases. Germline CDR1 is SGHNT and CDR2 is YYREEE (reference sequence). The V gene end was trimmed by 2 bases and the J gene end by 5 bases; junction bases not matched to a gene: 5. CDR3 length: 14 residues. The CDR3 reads CASSFRGLAYGYTF. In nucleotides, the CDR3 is TGTGCCAGCAGCTTCAGGGGGCTGGCTTATGGCTACACCTTC. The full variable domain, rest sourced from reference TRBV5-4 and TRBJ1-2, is ETGVTQSPTHLIKTRGQQVTLRCSSQSGHNTVSWYQQALGQGPQFIFQYYREEENGRGNFPPRFSGLQFPNYSSELNVNALELDDSALYLCASSFRGLAYGYTFGSGTRLTVV.

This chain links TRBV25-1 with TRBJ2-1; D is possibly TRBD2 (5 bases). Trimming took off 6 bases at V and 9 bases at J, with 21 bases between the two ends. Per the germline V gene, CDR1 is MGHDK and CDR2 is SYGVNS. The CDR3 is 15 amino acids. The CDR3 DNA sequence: TGTGCCAGCAGCGCGGAGGTCTTTGGGCCCGGTGAGCAGTTCTTC. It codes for CASSAEVFGPGEQFF.

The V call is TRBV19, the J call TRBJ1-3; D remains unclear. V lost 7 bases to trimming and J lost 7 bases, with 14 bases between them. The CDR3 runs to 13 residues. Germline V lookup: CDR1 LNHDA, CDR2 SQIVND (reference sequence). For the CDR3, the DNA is TGTGCCAGTATCTCCGAGTGGAGGAACACCATATATTTT. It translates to CASISEWRNTIYF. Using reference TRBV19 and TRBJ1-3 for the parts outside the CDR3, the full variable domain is DGGITQSPKYLFRKEGQNVTLSCEQNLNHDAMYWYRQDPGQGLRLIYYSQIVNDFQKGDIAEGYSVSREKKESFPLTVTSAQKNPTAFYLCASISEWRNTIYFGEGSWLTVV.

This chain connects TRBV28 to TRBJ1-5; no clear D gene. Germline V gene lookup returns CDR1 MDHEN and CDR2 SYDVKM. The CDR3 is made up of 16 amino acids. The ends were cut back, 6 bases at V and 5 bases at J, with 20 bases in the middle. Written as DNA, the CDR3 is TGTGCCAGCAGGGAACGAGGGATACGGACGTATCAGCCCCAGCATTTT. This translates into CASRERGIRTYQPQHF.

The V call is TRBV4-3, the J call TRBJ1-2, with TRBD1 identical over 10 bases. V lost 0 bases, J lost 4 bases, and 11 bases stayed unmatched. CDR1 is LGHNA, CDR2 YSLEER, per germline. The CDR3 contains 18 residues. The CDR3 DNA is TGCGCCAGCAGCCAAGATCGGGGGACAGGGGCGTATAGCTATGGCTACACCTTC. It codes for CASSQDRGTGAYSYGYTF.

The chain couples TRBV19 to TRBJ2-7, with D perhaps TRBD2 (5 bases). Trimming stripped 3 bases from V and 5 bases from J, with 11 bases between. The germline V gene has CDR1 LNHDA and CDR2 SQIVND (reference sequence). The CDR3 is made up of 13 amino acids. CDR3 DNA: TGTGCCAGTAGTATCGAGGGCTCGAACGAGCAGTACTTC. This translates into CASSIEGSNEQYF.

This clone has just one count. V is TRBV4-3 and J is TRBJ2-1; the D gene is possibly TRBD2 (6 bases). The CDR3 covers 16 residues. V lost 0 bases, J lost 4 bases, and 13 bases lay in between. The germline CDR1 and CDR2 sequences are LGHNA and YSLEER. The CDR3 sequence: CASSQDLRGGYNEQFF. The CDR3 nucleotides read TGCGCCAGCAGCCAAGATCTTCGCGGAGGGTACAATGAGCAGTTCTTC.

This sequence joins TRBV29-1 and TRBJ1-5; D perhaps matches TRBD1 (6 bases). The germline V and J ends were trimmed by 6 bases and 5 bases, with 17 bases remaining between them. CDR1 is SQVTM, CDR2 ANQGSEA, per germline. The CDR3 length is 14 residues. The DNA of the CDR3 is TGCAGCGTCTCGACAGCTCACAGGGATCAGCCCCAGCATTTT. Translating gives CSVSTAHRDQPQHF.

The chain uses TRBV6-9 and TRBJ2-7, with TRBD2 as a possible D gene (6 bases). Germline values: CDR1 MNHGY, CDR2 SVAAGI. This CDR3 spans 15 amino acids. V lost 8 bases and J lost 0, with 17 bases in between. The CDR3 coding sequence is TGTGCCAGCTTCCGGTCTGGCGGGGCCTCCTACGAGCAGTACTTC. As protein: CASFRSGGASYEQYF.

The CDR3: CASSQGRGGHSGELFF. The CDR3 DNA follows: TGTGCCAGCAGCCAAGGGCGCGGGGGGCATAGCGGGGAGCTGTTTTTT. The rearrangement links TRBV3-1 (or the pseudogene TRBV3-2) to TRBJ2-2; 8 nucleotides match TRBD2. This CDR3 contains 16 residues. Germline loops: CDR1 LGHDT, CDR2 YNNKEL (reference sequence). V shed 1 base, J shed 7 bases, and the junction held 8 bases outside the gene matches.

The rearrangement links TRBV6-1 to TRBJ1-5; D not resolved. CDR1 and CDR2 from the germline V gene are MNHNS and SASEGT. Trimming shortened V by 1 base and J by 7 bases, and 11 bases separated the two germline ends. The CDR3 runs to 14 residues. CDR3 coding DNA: TGTGCCAGCAGTGAAGGGCCGGAGGGCCAGCCCCAGCATTTT. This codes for CASSEGPEGQPQHF.

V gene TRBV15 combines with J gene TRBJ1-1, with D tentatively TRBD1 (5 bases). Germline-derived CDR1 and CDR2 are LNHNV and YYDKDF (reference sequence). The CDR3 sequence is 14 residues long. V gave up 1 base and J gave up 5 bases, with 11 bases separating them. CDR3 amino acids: CATSRGSGGTEAFF. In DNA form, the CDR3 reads TGTGCCACCAGCAGAGGTTCCGGGGGGACTGAAGCTTTCTTT.

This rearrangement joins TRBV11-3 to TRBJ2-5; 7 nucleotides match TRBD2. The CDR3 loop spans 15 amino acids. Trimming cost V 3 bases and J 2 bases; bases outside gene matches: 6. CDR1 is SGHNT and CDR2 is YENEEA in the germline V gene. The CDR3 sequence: CASSFAGTTQETQYF. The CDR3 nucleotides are TGTGCCAGCAGCTTTGCAGGGACTACACAAGAGACCCAGTACTTC.

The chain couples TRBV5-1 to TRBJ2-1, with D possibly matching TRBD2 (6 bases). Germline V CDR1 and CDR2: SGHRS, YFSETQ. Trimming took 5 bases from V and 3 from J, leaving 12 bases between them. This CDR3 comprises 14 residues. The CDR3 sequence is CASSRVADYNEQFF. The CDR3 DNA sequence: TGCGCCAGCAGTAGAGTAGCGGACTACAATGAGCAGTTCTTC. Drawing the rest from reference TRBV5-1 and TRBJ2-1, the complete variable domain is KAGVTQTPRYLIKTRGQQVTLSCSPISGHRSVSWYQQTPGQGLQFLFEYFSETQRNKGNFPGRFSGRQFSNSRSEMNVSTLELGDSALYLCASSRVADYNEQFFGPGTRLTVL.

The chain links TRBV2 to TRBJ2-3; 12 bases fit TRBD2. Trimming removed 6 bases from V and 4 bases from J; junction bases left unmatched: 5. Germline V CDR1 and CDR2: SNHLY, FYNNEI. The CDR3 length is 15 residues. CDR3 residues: CASSMTSGRADTQYF. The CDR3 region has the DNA TGTGCCAGCAGCATGACTAGCGGGAGAGCAGATACGCAGTATTTT.

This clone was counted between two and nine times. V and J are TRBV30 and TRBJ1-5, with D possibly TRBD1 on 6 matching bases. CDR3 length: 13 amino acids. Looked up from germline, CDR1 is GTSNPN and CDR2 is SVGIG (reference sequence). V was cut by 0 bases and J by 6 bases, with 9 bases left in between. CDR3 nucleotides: TGTGCCTGGAGTGTACAGGGCGTTCAGCCCCAGCATTTT. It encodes CAWSVQGVQPQHF.

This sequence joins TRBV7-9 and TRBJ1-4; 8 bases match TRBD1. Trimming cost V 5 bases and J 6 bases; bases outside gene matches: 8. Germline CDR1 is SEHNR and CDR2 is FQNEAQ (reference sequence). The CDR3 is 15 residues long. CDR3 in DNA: TGTGCCAGCAGCATACAGGGGGGGCACGATGAAAAACTGTTTTTT. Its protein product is CASSIQGGHDEKLFF. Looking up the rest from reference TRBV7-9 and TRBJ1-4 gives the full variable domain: DTGVSQNPRHKITKRGQNVTFRCDPISEHNRLYWYRQTLGQGPEFLTYFQNEAQLEKSRLLSDRFSAERPKGSFSTLEIQRTEQGDSAMYLCASSIQGGHDEKLFFGSGTQLSVL.